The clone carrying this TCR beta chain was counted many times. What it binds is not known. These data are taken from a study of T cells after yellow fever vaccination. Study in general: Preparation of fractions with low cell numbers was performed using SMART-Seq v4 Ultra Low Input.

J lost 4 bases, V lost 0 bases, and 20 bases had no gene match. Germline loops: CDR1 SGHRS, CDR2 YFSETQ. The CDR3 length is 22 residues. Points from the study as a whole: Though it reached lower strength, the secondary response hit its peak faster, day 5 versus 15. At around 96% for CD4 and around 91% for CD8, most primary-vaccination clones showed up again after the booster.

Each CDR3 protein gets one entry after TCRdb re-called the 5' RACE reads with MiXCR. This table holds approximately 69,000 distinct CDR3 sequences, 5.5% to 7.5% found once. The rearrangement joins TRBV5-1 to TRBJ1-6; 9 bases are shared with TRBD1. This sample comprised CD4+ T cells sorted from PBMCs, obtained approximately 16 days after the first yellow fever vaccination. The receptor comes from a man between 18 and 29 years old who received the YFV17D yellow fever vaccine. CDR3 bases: TGCGCCAGCAGCTTGGAATCTCCAGGACAGGGGATTCGGGGCCTTTATAATTCACCCCTCCACTTT. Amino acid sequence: CASSLESPGQGIRGLYNSPLHF.